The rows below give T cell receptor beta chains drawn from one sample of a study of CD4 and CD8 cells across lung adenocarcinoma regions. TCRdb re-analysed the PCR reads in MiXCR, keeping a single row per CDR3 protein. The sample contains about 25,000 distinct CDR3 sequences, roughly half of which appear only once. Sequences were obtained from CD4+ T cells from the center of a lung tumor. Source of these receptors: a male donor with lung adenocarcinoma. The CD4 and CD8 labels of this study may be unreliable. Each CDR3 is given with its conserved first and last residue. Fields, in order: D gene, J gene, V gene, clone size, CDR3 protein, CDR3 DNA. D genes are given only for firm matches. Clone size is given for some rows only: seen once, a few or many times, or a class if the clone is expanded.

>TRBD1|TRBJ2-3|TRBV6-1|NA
CASSGLGAGNTGAQYF
TGTGCCAGCAGTGGACTTGGGGCTGGGAACACAGGGGCGCAGTATTTT
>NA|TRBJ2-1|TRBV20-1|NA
CSAHRELKGEQFF
TGCAGTGCTCACAGGGAGTTGAAGGGTGAGCAGTTCTTC
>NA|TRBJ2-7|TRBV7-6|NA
CASSPESGGRDGETQYF
TGTGCCAGCAGCCCGGAGTCCGGGGGCCGTGACGGCGAGACGCAGTACTTC
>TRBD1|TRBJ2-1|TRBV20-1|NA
CSGDRGSRNEQFF
TGCAGTGGGGACAGGGGGTCTAGAAATGAGCAGTTCTTC
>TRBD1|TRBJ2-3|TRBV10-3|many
CAISESTGGPADTQYF
TGTGCCATCAGTGAGTCGACAGGGGGGCCGGCAGATACGCAGTATTTT
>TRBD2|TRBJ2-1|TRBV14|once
CASSQKLAGPYNEQFF
TGTGCCAGCAGCCAAAAACTAGCGGGCCCGTACAATGAGCAGTTCTTC
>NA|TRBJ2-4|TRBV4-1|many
CASSQPTRAVAKNIQYF
TGCGCCAGCAGCCAACCTACTAGAGCGGTAGCCAAAAACATTCAGTACTTC
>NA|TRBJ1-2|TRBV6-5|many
CASSYYDGDGYTF
TGTGCCAGCAGTTACTACGACGGGGACGGCTACACCTTC
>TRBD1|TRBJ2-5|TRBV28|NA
CASSRNRGLYETQYF
TGTGCCAGCAGTCGTAACAGGGGGTTATATGAGACCCAGTACTTC
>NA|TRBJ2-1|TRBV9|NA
CASSAIPGVGEQFF
TGTGCCAGCAGTGCAATACCGGGGGTCGGTGAGCAGTTCTTC
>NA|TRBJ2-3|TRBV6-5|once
CASRLQSVIPGTQFF
TGTGCCAGCAGACTCCAGTCCGTGATCCCCGGTACGCAGTTTTTT
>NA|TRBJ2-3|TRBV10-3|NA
CRGRGVGPKNTQYF
TGTCGCGGCAGGGGGGTGGGGCCCAAAAACACGCAGTATTTT
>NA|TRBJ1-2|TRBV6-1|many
CASSDGRETYGYTF
TGTGCCAGCAGTGACGGTAGAGAGACTTATGGCTACACCTTC
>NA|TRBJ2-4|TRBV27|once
CPSSVTGTLATNTQYF
TGTCCGAGCAGCGTAACGGGGACGCTAGCCACAAACACGCAGTACTTC
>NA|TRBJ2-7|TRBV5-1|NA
CASSLSLSSGSNEQYF
TGCGCCAGCAGCTTGAGTCTCTCCTCTGGGTCTAACGAGCAGTACTTC
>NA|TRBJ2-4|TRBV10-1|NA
CGGTGLGAKDTQYF
TGCGGCGGCACGGGGCTGGGGGCCAAAGATACTCAGTACTTC
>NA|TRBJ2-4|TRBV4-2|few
CASSQPWDTIYKNIQYF
TGTGCCAGCAGCCAACCCTGGGACACCATCTATAAAAACATTCAGTACTTC
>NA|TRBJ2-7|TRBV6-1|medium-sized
CASTSLGYEQYF
TGTGCCAGCACCTCACTTGGCTACGAGCAGTACTTC
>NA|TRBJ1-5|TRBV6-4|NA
CASSSTDGEPQHF
TGTGCCAGCAGTTCCACCGACGGGGAACCCCAGCATTTT
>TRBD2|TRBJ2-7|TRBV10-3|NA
CGGGHGGRDTDTQYF
TGTGGCGGGGGGCACGGGGGCCGTGACACAGATACGCAGTACTTC
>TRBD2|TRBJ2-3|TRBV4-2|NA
CASSQAGTRNTQYF
TGTGCCAGCAGCCAAGCGGGGACTAGGAATACGCAGTATTTT
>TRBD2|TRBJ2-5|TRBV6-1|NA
CASRGEGPRRAQYF
TGTGCCAGCAGGGGGGAGGGACCCCGAAGGGCCCAGTACTTC
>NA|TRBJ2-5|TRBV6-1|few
CASSTIPGVETQYF
TGTGCCAGCAGTACCATCCCAGGGGTGGAGACCCAGTACTTC
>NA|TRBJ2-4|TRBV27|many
CASSPGRLASGTDIQYF
TGTGCCAGCAGTCCTGGCCGACTAGCTTCTGGGACAGACATTCAGTACTTC
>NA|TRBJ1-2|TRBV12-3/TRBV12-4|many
CASSKRNDYGYTF
TGTGCCAGCAGCAAACGGAACGACTATGGCTACACCTTC
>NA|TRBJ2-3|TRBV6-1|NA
CASGLQSVSTDTQYF
TGTGCCAGCGGCCTCCAGTCCGTGAGCACCGATACGCAGTATTTT
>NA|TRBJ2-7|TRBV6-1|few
CASSTRTGTSLVYEQYF
TGTGCCAGCAGTACCCGGACCGGGACTTCGTTGGTCTACGAGCAGTACTTC
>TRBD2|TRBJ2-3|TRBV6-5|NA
CAASLSSGGTDTQYF
TGTGCCGCCAGTTTGAGTAGCGGGGGCACAGATACCCAGTATTTC
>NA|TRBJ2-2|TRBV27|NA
CASSSSGRAEALFF
TGTGCCAGCAGTTCGAGCGGGCGCGCCGAGGCGCTGTTTTTT
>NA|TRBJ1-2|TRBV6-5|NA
CASSYPGLAGGAGYTF
TGTGCCAGCAGTTACCCGGGCCTCGCCGGCGGTGCTGGCTACACCTTC
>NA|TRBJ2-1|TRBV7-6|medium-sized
CASSPLGHEQFF
TGTGCCAGCAGCCCCCTAGGCCATGAGCAGTTCTTC
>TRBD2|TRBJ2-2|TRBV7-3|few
CASSPYSGRASGELFF
TGTGCCAGCAGCCCATATAGCGGGAGGGCCTCCGGGGAGCTGTTTTTT
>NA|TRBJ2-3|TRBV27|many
CASSPTADTQYF
TGTGCCAGCAGCCCGACGGCAGATACGCAGTATTTT
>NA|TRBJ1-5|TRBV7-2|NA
CASSRVQIQPQHF
TGTGCCAGCAGCCGGGTCCAAATTCAGCCCCAGCATTTT
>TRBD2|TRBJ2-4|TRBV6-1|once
CASRTGGRAKNMQYF
TGTGCCAGCAGGACGGGCGGGAGAGCCAAAAACATGCAGTACTTC
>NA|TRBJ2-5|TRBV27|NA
CASRAGLGGRDQETQYF
TGTGCCAGCAGAGCGGGGCTCGGGGGCCGTGACCAAGAGACCCAGTACTTT
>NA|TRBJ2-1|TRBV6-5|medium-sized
CASSYDGSSYNEQFF
TGTGCCAGCAGTTACGACGGTAGCTCCTACAATGAGCAGTTCTTC
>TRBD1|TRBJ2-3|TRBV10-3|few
CAISDVGERQGANLGTDTQYF
TGTGCCATCAGTGACGTCGGAGAGAGACAGGGGGCGAATCTGGGCACAGATACGCAGTATTTT
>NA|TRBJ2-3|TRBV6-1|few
CASGLQSGSTGTLYF
TGTGCCAGCGGCCTCCAGTCTGGGAGCACAGGGACGCTGTATTTT
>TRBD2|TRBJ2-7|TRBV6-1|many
CASSEVGTSLYEQYF
TGTGCCAGCAGTGAAGTTGGGACTAGTCTCTACGAGCAGTACTTC
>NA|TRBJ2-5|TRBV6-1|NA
CASSPLSSGQETQYF
TGTGCCAGCAGTCCCCTGAGTAGCGGCCAAGAGACCCAGTACTTC
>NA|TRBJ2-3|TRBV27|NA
CASSLLGVRSKDTQYF
TGTGCCAGCAGTTTATTGGGGGTACGTAGCAAAGATACGCAGTATTTC
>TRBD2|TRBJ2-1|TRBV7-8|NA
CASSKGGSGSSSNEQYF
TGTGCCAGCAGCAAGGGGGGTAGCGGGAGTTCTTCCAATGAGCAGTATTTC
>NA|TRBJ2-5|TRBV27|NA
CASRGTRSRGQDTQYF
TGTGCCAGCAGGGGGACCCGGAGCCGGGGCCAAGATACGCAGTACTTC
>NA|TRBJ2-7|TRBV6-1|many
CASSPLPTGAHYEQYF
TGTGCCAGCAGTCCCCTTCCGACGGGGGCCCACTACGAGCAGTACTTC
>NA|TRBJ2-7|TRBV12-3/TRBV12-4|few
CASSYTPGSSSYEQYF
TGTGCCAGCAGTTATACCCCCGGGTCCTCTTCCTACGAGCAGTACTTC
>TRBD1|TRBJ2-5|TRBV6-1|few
CASSEGAGGSETQYF
TGTGCCAGCAGTGAAGGTGCAGGGGGCTCGGAGACCCAGTACTTC
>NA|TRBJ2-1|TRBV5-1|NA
CASSLNWGPNEQFF
TGCGCCAGCAGCTTAAATTGGGGCCCCAATGAGCAGTTCTTC
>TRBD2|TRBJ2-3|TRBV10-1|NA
CASSEEGLGKDTQYF
TGCGCCAGCAGTGAGGAGGGACTAGGCAAAGATACCCAGTATTTT
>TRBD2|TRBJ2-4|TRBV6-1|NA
CASSAGLAGGVTQYF
TGTGCCAGCAGTGCGGGACTAGCGGGAGGTGTCACCCAGTACTTC
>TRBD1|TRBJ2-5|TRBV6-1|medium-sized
CASSGRQGGVKETQYF
TGTGCCAGCAGTGGGAGACAGGGTGGCGTAAAAGAGACCCAGTACTTC
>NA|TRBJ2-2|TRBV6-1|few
CASRLQAGSPGELYF
TGTGCCAGCAGACTCCAGGCCGGAAGTCCCGGGGAGCTGTATTTT
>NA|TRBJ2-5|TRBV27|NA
CASGGLSGRDKETQYF
TGTGCCAGCGGGGGACTTAGCGGCCGGGACAAGGAGACCCAGTACTTC
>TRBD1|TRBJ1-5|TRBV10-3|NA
CAISRRGEGQPQHF
TGTGCCATCAGCCGCAGGGGGGAGGGACAGCCCCAGCATTTT
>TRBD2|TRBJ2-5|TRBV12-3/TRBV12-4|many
CASTDSGRETQYF
TGTGCCAGCACCGATAGCGGGAGAGAGACCCAGTACTTC